Below, 17 T cell receptor beta chains from the same sample are listed, as sequenced in a study of cytomegalovirus exposure and HLA in healthy donors. The PCR ran on 60 Vbeta and 13 Jbeta primers. Libraries were prepared by immunoSEQ multiplex PCR; TCRdb keeps only in-frame clonotypes and omits some of them. The data hold 150,000 to 200,000 clones, with roughly 78% observed a single time. Sequenced input: PBMCs. Receptors originate from a man aged 40-49 years in good health and CMV-seropositive.

This clone was observed many times. V and J are TRBV10-3 and TRBJ2-6; 8 bases line up with TRBD1. The J segment lost 2 bases and the V segment lost 6 bases, leaving 9 bases of the junction unmatched. Looked up from germline, CDR1 is ENHRY and CDR2 is SYGVKD. This CDR3 region has 17 residues. This CDR3 reads CAISATGDGAGANVLTF. The CDR3 bases are TGTGCCATCAGCGCGACAGGGGACGGCGCTGGGGCCAACGTCCTGACTTTC.

The chain combines TRBV7-2 with TRBJ2-3; D is perhaps TRBD1 (6 bases). The CDR3 length is 15 residues. V was trimmed by 4 bases and J by 4 bases, leaving 15 bases between them. In germline, CDR1 is SGHTA, CDR2 FQGNSA. In nucleotides, the CDR3 is TGTGCCAGCAGCTCGTTCCCCAGGGGTGCAGATACGCAGTATTTT. It translates to CASSSFPRGADTQYF.

Written as DNA, the CDR3 is TGTGCCAGCAGCTCGAAGCGGGGGGACACAGATACGCAGTATTTT. It translates to CASSSKRGDTDTQYF. V is TRBV5-4 and J is TRBJ2-3; 9 bases agree with TRBD2. Per germline, CDR1 SGHNT and CDR2 YYREEE (reference sequence). V gave up 3 bases and J gave up 2 bases; unmatched junction bases: 4. The CDR3 covers 15 residues.

CDR3 bases: TGTGCCAGTAGTAACACAGGAGTGAATCAGCCCCAGCATTTT. Translation: CASSNTGVNQPQHF. The chain links TRBV19 to TRBJ1-5, with a possible D match to TRBD1 (5 bases). The V gene lost 4 bases and the J gene lost 4 bases, with 11 bases spanning the gap. Per the germline V gene, CDR1 is LNHDA and CDR2 is SQIVND (reference sequence). The CDR3 is made up of 14 amino acids.

The table lists this clone with a few counts. J is TRBJ2-5 and V is TRBV7-9, with D uncertain. Per the germline V gene, CDR1 is SEHNR and CDR2 is FQNEAQ (reference sequence). The ends were cut back, 4 bases at V and 2 bases at J, with 14 bases in the middle. This CDR3 is built from 15 residues. In DNA, the CDR3 is TGTGCCAGCAGCTCGAGCAAGAGATTTCAAGAGACCCAGTACTTC. Its translation is CASSSSKRFQETQYF.

The chain recombines TRBV7-3 with TRBJ2-1, with 8 bases that match TRBD2. Germline lookup yields CDR1 SGHTA and CDR2 FQGTGA. Unmatched junction bases numbered 6, after V lost 5 bases and J lost 0 bases. CDR3 size: 16 residues. The CDR3 is CASSRGAGGSYNEQFF. CDR3 in DNA: TGTGCCAGCAGCCGAGGGGCGGGGGGCTCCTACAATGAGCAGTTCTTC.

This chain uses TRBV11-2 with TRBJ2-1; 10 bases are shared with TRBD2. The CDR3 has 16 amino acids. From germline, CDR1 is SGHAT and CDR2 FQNNGV. The junction had 4 bases not matched to a gene; V was cut back by 0 bases and J by 5 bases. In nucleotides, the CDR3 is TGTGCCAGCAGCTTAGAGTTAGCGGGGGGAAACAATGAGCAGTTCTTC. This sequence encodes CASSLELAGGNNEQFF. Filled out from reference TRBV11-2 and TRBJ2-1, the complete variable domain reads EAGVAQSPRYKIIEKRQSVAFWCNPISGHATLYWYQQILGQGPKLLIQFQNNGVVDDSQLPKDRFSAERLKGVDSTLKIQPAKLEDSAVYLCASSLELAGGNNEQFFGPGTRLTVL.

V usage is TRBV9 and J usage is TRBJ2-5; tentatively, D is TRBD2 (6 bases). Trimming took off 4 bases at V and 2 bases at J, with 9 bases between the two ends. The length of the CDR3 is 13 residues. The germline gives CDR1 SGDLS, CDR2 YYNGEE. CDR3 sequence reads: CASSWGEQETQYF. In nucleotides, the CDR3 is TGTGCCAGCAGCTGGGGGGAGCAAGAGACCCAGTACTTC.

This clone was seen a handful of times. V is TRBV5-4 and J is TRBJ1-5, with D unresolved. Germline loops: CDR1 SGHNT, CDR2 YYREEE (reference sequence). V was clipped by 4 bases and J by 8 bases, with 13 bases between them. The CDR3 is made up of 13 amino acids. The CDR3 DNA follows: TGTGCCAGCAGCCTTCGGGGTCCTAAGCCCCAGCATTTT. Amino acid sequence: CASSLRGPKPQHF.

This clone appeared a few times. The CDR3 is CASSYLGTTTDTQYF. The CDR3 nucleotides read TGTGCCAGCAGTTACCTTGGCACCACCACAGATACGCAGTATTTT. The chain uses TRBV6-6 and TRBJ2-3; D is uncertain. V lost 2 bases and J lost 2, with 11 bases in between. The CDR3 totals 15 residues. Germline CDR1 reads MNHNY; CDR2 reads SVGAGI (reference sequence).

The rearrangement joins TRBV11-2 to TRBJ2-7; 8 bases are shared with TRBD1. V lost 5 bases, J lost 3 bases, and 12 bases stayed unmatched. The CDR3 covers 16 residues. The germline gives CDR1 SGHAT, CDR2 FQNNGV. CDR3: CASSLYDRGRIYEQYF. CDR3 nucleotides: TGTGCCAGCAGCCTGTACGACAGGGGAAGGATCTACGAGCAGTACTTC.

V is TRBV23-1 and J is TRBJ1-1, with 7 bases aligning to TRBD1. TRBV23-1 falls under the ORF class, with uncertain function. Losses at the gene ends were 2 bases for V and 1 base for J; bases not matched to a gene: 7. The CDR3 runs 16 residues. The CDR3 sequence: CASSQRQGRTNTEAFF. DNA for the CDR3: TGCGCCAGCAGTCAACGACAGGGAAGGACGAACACTGAAGCTTTCTTT.

This clone has just a few counts. The chain carries TRBV6-5 and TRBJ2-7, with TRBD1 matching 11 bases. The V gene's germline CDR1 is MNHEY and CDR2 SVGAGI. J lost 4 bases, V lost 10 bases, and 6 bases had no gene match. This CDR3 is 13 amino acids long. The CDR3 here is CATNRDRGYEQYF. CDR3 in DNA: TGTGCCACCAACCGGGACAGGGGGTACGAGCAGTACTTC.

This sequence joins TRBV11-2 and TRBJ2-5; TRBD1 might be the D (7 bases). The CDR3 is made up of 15 amino acids. Trimming took 3 bases from V and 4 from J, leaving 15 bases between them. Germline CDR1 is SGHAT and CDR2 is FQNNGV. The CDR3 spells CASSLEGAPPETQYF. CDR3 coding DNA: TGTGCCAGCAGCTTGGAGGGGGCGCCCCCAGAGACCCAGTACTTC.

The chain links TRBV6-6 to TRBJ2-7, with 7 bases lining up with TRBD1. Germline CDR1 MNHNY, CDR2 SVGAGI (reference sequence). J gave up 7 bases and V 6 bases, and 12 bases lay outside the gene matches. The CDR3 is 14 amino acids. Written as DNA, the CDR3 is TGTGCCAGCAGCCCGACAGGGCCGCTACGAGAGCAGTACTTC. This sequence encodes CASSPTGPLREQYF.

The chain couples TRBV5-1 to TRBJ2-5, with 11 bases fitting TRBD1. Germline values: CDR1 SGHRS, CDR2 YFSETQ. This CDR3 is built from 16 residues. The junction had 6 bases not matched to a gene; V was cut back by 3 bases and J by 2 bases. The CDR3 loop reads CASSYGQGAGQETQYF. CDR3 in DNA: TGCGCCAGCAGCTACGGACAGGGGGCCGGGCAAGAGACCCAGTACTTC.

The rearrangement links TRBV27 to TRBJ2-2, with 9 bases fitting TRBD1. CDR3 length: 17 residues. Germline assignment: CDR1 MNHEY and CDR2 SMNVEV (reference sequence). The V segment lost 6 bases and the J segment 0 bases; nucleotides outside the gene matches: 8. CDR3 in DNA: TGTGCCAGCAGCAGGGGACAGGGACTACCGAACACCGGGGAGCTGTTTTTT. As protein: CASSRGQGLPNTGELFF.